By frequency in the sample, the clone carrying this T cell receptor (beta chain) is medium-sized. Its target is unknown. This record comes from a study of early T cells in non-severe SARS-CoV-2 infection. Study summary: Bulk RNA taken from unsorted whole blood was sequenced, leaving chains unpaired. Study conclusions and caveats: Anti-spike CD8 specificities were favored by VDJdb matching, whose results missed private and CD4 specificities.

TCRdb ran MiXCR on the 5' RACE reads and lists one entry per CDR3 protein. The sample has about 30,000 distinct CDR3 sequences, roughly 5.9% seen once. Between the trimmed V and J ends, which lost 2 bases and 3 bases, there was a span of 8 bases. Germline assignment: CDR1 SGHVS and CDR2 FQNEAQ. CDR3 size: 14 residues. V usage is TRBV7-8 and J usage is TRBJ2-1; unclear D gene. The clonotype was recovered from an adult who was a healthcare worker with PCR-confirmed SARS-CoV-2 infection or an uninfected control (not recorded which). The specimen was whole blood. The CDR3 region is CASSLLGVYNEQFF. The CDR3 DNA follows: TGTGCCAGCAGCTTATTAGGAGTCTACAATGAGCAGTTCTTC.